This record covers a single T cell receptor (beta chain). Its antigen is unknown. Generated by immunoSEQ multiplex PCR, the TCRdb table keeps only in-frame clones and is missing some. The repertoire holds approximately 26,000 clones, with 77% as singletons. This sample was taken from a study of vaccination effects on CD4 cells after COVID-19. Looking at the study overall: Subjects were given two BNT162b2 or mRNA-1273 vaccine doses.

The CDR3 has 15 residues. V lost 4 bases to trimming and J lost 4 bases, with 13 bases between them. CDR1 is SGHAT and CDR2 is FQNNGV in the germline V gene. Overall study findings and caveats: Early post-infection timepoints were missing from the study, which also had few convalescent patients.

ViraFEST expansion of antigen-specific CD4+ T cells with viral peptide pools preceded sequencing. Subsequent to a culture period of 10 days, CD4+ T cells were isolated. PCR-confirmed SARS-CoV-2 infection occurred in the person between March and December 2020. Culturing of about 2 million PBMC per well took place with around 9 IU/ml IL-2 and 9 to 10 ug/ml peptides. Half-medium exchanges with IL-2 medium took place on days 3 and 7. This chain links TRBV11-2 with TRBJ1-4; no clear D. The clonotype was recovered from a human donor who had a prior SARS-CoV-2 infection. The material was CD4+ T cells from PBMCs cultured with HCoV-NL63 spike peptides, obtained before COVID-19 vaccination. CDR3 sequence: CASSSTQSYNEKLFF. The CDR3 coding sequence is TGTGCCAGCAGCTCTACTCAGAGCTATAATGAAAAACTGTTTTTT.